This T cell receptor beta chain was profiled in a study of identical twins. A single record per CDR3 protein comes from TCRdb applying MiXCR to the 5' RACE reads. The sample carries approximately 260,000 distinct CDR3 sequences, around 8% recorded once. CDR1 and CDR2 from the germline V gene are MNHEY and SVGEGT. With 2 bases removed from V and 3 bases from J, the gap between germline ends came to 8 bases. CDR3 size: 14 residues. This clonotype showed up many times. These data were likewise used in another study, on yellow fever vaccine responses in identical twins.

The sequencing sample was made of CD8+ T cells sorted from blood. This clonotype was obtained from a woman between 18 and 29 years old in good health. The chain employs TRBV6-2 or TRBV6-3 and TRBJ1-5; no definite D call. The CDR3 loop is CASSYDGYNQPQHF. The CDR3 DNA is TGTGCCAGCAGTTACGATGGGTACAATCAGCCCCAGCATTTT.